This T cell receptor (beta chain) was sequenced for a study of graft-versus-host responses after intestinal transplantation. As for the study in general: Multivisceral, liver-intestinal, or isolated intestinal transplants were received by the recipients. Among the recipients, all got anti-thymocyte globulin induction and then tacrolimus and steroids for approximately 3 years. Study outcomes and limitations: Some patients had graft-donor T cell macrochimerism, and their allografts showed high graft-versus-host to host-versus-graft clonal ratios. GvH clones surfaced in recipient marrow, some emerging earlier in ileum or blood.

Profiled with immunoSEQ multiplex PCR; TCRdb holds only in-frame clones, not every one. The repertoire has about 100,000 clones, 75% to 95% of them found once; the top ten carry approximately 6%. Details on this clone: Its cognate antigen is unknown.

The material sequenced was unstimulated CD8+ T cells sorted from spleen or lymph node cells, taken before intestinal transplant. The sequence was obtained from a human donor who received an intestinal transplant.

The CDR3 region is CASSDRGFADTQYF. CDR3 DNA: TGTGCCAGCAGTGACAGGGGTTTTGCGGATACGCAGTATTTT. The V call is TRBV27, the J call TRBJ2-3, with 8 nucleotides matching TRBD1. Germline CDR1 and CDR2: MNHEY and SMNVEV (reference sequence). V shed 5 bases, J shed 6 bases, and the junction held 7 bases outside the gene matches. The CDR3 runs to 14 residues.